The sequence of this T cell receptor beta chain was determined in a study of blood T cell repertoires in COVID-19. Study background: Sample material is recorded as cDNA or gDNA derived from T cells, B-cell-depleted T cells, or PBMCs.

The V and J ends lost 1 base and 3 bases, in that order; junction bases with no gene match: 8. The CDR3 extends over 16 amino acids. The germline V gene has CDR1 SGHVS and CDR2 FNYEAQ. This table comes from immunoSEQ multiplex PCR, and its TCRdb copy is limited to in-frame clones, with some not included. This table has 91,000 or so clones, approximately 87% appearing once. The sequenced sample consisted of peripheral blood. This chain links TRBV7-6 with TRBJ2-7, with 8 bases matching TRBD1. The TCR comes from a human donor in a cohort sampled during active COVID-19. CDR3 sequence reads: CASSLVGGQAGYEQYF. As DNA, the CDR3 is TGTGCCAGCAGCTTAGTCGGGGGACAGGCCGGCTACGAGCAGTACTTC.